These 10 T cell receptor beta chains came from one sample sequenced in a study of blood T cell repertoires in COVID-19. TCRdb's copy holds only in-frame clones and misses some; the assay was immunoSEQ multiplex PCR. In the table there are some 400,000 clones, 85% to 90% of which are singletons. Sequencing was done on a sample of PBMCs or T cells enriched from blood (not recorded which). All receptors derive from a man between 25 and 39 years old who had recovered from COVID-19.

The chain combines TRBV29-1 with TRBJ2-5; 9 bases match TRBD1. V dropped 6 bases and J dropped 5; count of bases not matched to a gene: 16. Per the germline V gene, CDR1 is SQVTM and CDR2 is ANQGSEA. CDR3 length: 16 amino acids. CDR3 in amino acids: CSVILRDRASLETQYF. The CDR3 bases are TGCAGCGTAATACTCCGGGACAGGGCATCCTTGGAGACCCAGTACTTC.

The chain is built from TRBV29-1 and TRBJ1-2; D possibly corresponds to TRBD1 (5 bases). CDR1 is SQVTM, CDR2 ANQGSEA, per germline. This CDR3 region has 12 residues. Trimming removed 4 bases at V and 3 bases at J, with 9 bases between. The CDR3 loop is CSVGGVDYGYTF. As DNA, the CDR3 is TGCAGCGTTGGGGGGGTGGACTATGGCTACACCTTC.

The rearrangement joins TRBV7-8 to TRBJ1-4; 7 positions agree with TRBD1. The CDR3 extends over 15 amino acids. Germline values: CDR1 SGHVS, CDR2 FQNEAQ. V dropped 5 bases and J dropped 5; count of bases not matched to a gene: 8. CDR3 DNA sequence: TGTGCCAGCAGCGCGGAGACAGGGCAAAATGAAAAACTGTTTTTT. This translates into CASSAETGQNEKLFF.

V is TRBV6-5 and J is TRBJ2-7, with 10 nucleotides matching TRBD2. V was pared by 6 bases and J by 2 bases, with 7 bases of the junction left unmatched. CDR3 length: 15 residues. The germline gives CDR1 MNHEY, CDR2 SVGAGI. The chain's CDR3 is CASSRGGLAAYEQYF. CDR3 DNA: TGTGCCAGCAGCCGCGGCGGACTAGCGGCCTACGAGCAGTACTTC.

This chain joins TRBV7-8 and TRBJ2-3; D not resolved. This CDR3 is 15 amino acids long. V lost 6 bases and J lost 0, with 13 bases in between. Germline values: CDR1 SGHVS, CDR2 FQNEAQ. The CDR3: CASRLTAASTDTQYF. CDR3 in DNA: TGTGCCAGCAGGTTGACGGCGGCTAGCACAGATACGCAGTATTTT. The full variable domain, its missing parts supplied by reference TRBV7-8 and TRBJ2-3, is GAGVSQSPRYKVAKRGQDVALRCDPISGHVSLFWYQQALGQGPEFLTYFQNEAQLDKSGLPSDRFFAERPEGSVSTLKIQRTQQEDSAVYLCASRLTAASTDTQYFGPGTRLTVL.

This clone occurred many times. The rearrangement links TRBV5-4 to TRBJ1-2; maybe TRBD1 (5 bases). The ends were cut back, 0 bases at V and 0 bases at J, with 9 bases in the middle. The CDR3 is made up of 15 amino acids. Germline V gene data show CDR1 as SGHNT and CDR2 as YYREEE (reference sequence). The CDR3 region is CASSLAGGSNYGYTF. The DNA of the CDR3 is TGTGCCAGCAGCTTGGCTGGGGGGTCTAACTATGGCTACACCTTC.

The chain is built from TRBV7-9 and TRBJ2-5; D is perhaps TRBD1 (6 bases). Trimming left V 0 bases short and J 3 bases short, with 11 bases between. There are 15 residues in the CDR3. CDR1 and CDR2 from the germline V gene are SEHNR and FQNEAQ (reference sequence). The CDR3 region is CASSLAYEGEETQYF. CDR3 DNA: TGTGCCAGCAGCTTAGCGTATGAGGGGGAAGAGACCCAGTACTTC.

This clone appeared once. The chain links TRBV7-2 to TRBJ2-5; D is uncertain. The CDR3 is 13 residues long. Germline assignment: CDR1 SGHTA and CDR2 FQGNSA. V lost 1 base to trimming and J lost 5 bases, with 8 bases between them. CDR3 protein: CASSLGSAETQYF. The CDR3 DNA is TGTGCCAGCAGCTTAGGGAGTGCTGAGACCCAGTACTTC.

This CDR3 is CASSQPLAEFNEQFF. The CDR3 DNA reads as TGTGCCAGCAGCCAGCCACTAGCTGAGTTCAATGAGCAGTTCTTC. This rearrangement joins TRBV4-2 to TRBJ2-1; D is possibly TRBD2 (6 bases). Trimming took 3 bases from V and 6 from J, leaving 15 bases between them. The CDR3 extends over 15 amino acids. Germline lookup yields CDR1 LGHNA and CDR2 YNFKEQ.

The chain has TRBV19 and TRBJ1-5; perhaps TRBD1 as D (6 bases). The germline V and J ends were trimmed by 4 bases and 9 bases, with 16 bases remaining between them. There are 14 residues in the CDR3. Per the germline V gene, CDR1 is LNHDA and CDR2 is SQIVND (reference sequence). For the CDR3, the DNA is TGTGCCAGTAGTACGAAACGGGGGGCGCGGCCCCAGCATTTT. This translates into CASSTKRGARPQHF. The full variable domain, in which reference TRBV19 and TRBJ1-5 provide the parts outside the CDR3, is DGGITQSPKYLFRKEGQNVTLSCEQNLNHDAMYWYRQDPGQGLRLIYYSQIVNDFQKGDIAEGYSVSREKKESFPLTVTSAQKNPTAFYLCASSTKRGARPQHFGDGTRLSIL.